This TCR beta chain was recovered during a study of shared clonotypes between healthy human individuals. General study results and limits: When naive CD4 clonotypes were compared across a few donors, around 5% were shared.

Comments on this clone: What it recognizes is unknown.

Sequencing used immunoSEQ multiplex PCR; TCRdb keeps in-frame clones, though not all of them. The sample contains nearly 1 million clones, 60% to 85% of which appear only once. This clonotype was obtained from a man between 18 and 35 years old in good health. The specimen sequenced was memory CD4+ T cells sorted from blood. Subset described: CD45RA-negative fraction.

Here the CDR3 DNA reads TGTGCCAGCTCGTCTCGACAAACTAATGAAAAACTGTTTTTT. This gives the protein CASSSRQTNEKLFF. The genes are TRBV18 and TRBJ1-4; D remains unclear. This CDR3 region has 14 residues. Per germline, CDR1 KGHSH and CDR2 LQKENI. Trimming cost V 6 bases and J 1 base, with 9 bases left between them.